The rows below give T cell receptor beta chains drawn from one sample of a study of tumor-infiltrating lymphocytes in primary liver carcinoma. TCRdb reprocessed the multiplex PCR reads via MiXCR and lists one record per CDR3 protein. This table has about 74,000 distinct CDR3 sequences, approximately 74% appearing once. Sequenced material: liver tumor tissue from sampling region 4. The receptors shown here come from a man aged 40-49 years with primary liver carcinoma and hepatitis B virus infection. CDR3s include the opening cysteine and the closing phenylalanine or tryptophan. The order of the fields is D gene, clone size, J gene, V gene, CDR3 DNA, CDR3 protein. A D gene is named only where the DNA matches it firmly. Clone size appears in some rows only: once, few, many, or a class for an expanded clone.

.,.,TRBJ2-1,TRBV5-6,TGTGCCAACAGCTTGGAGGGCGGAGGCTCCTACAATGAGCAGTTCTTC,CANSLEGGGSYNEQFF
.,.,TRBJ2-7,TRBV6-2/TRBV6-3,TGTGCCAGCAACTACAATCCGTACGAGCAGTATTTC,CASNYNPYEQYF
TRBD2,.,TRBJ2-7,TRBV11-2,TGTGCCAGCAGCCAATATTCGGGAGGAGGCTACGAGAACTACTTC,CASSQYSGGGYENYF
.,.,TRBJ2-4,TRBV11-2,TGTGCCAGCAGCTTAGGCTCGGGGCTAGCCAAAATCATTCAGTACTTC,CASSLGSGLAKIIQYF
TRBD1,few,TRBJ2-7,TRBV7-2,TGTGCCAGCAGCCCCCAGGAAGGGACAGTCTCCTACGAGCAGTACTTC,CASSPQEGTVSYEQYF
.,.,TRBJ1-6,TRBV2,TGTGCCAGCACCGCCCTGGGGCAGTGCTATTCACCCCTCCACTTT,CASTALGQCYSPLHF
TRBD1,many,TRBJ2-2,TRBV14,TGTGCCAGCGCGACGACAGGGGCCGGGGAGCTGTTTTTT,CASATTGAGELFF
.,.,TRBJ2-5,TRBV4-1,TGCGCCAGCAGCCTTTCGACAGGCTACGAGACCAAGTACTTC,CASSLSTGYETKYF
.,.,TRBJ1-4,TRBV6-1,TGTGCCAGCACGACCCTCGACGGCCCTAATGAAGAACTGTCTTTT,CASTTLDGPNEELSF
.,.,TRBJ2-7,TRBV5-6,TGCGCCAGCAGCTGGACATGGCGTGAGCAGTACTTC,CASSWTWREQYF
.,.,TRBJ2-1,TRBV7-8,TGTGCCAGCAGCTTAACCCTAGCGCAGAACAGTGAGCAGTTCTTC,CASSLTLAQNSEQFF
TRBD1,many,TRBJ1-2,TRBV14,TGTGCCAGCAGCCAATATGGGACAGCCTCCCCCCTCACCTTC,CASSQYGTASPLTF
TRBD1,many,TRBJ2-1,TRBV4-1,TGCGCCAGCAGCCAAACCGGGACAGGGGCCAATGAGCAGTTCTTC,CASSQTGTGANEQFF
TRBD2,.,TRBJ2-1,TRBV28,TGTGACAGCAGTCCTCGGGAGGGGAGGTCCTACGATGAGCAGTTCTTC,CDSSPREGRSYDEQFF
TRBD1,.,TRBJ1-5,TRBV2,TGTGCCAGCGGGGACAGTTGCAATCAGCCCCAGCATTTT,CASGDSCNQPQHF
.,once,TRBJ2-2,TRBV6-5,TGTGCCAGCAGGGAGGGGAGCGGGGAGCTGTTTTTT,CASREGSGELFF
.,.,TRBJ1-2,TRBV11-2,TGTGCCAGCAGCCTAGGTATATCCAGTCACTATGGCTACACCTTC,CASSLGISSHYGYTF
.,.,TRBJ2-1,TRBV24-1,TGTGCCACCAGTGATCTCGGACTAGGGGACAAGGATAAAAATGAGCAGTTCTTC,CATSDLGLGDKDKNEQFF
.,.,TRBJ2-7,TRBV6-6,TGTGCCAACAGCCCCCACGAGGGTTTAGGGGAGCAGTACTTC,CANSPHEGLGEQYF
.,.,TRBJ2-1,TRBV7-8,TGTGCCAGCAGCTTAGATCTAGGGACAACTACCTACAATGAGCAGTTCTTC,CASSLDLGTTTYNEQFF
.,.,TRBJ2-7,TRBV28,TGTGCCAGCAGCCACGAGGGCGGGCTCTCCTACGAGCAGTACTTC,CASSHEGGLSYEQYF
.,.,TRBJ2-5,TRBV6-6,TGTGCCAACAGTTACTCGCCAGGGGAAGAGACCCTGTACTTC,CANSYSPGEETLYF
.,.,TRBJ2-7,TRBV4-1,TGCACCAGCAGCCTTTACCCTAGTGGAGGCGGCTCCTACGAGCAGTACTTC,CTSSLYPSGGGSYEQYF
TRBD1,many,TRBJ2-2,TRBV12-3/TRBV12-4,TGTGCCAGCAGCCCGACAGGGTCCGGGGAGCTGTTTTTT,CASSPTGSGELFF
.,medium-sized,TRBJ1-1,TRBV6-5,TGTGCCAGCAGTTACGCGGGGGACGGAGCGGGAGTAGCTTTCTTT,CASSYAGDGAGVAFF
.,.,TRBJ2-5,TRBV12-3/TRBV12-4,TGTGTCAGCAAGGGAGGGGGAGGATTAGAGACCCAATACTTC,CVSKGGGGLETQYF
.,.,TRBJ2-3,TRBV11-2,TGTGCCAGCAGCGAACGTGGCAGGCACACAGATACTCAGTATTTT,CASSERGRHTDTQYF
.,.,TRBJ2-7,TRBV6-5,TGTGCCAGCAGCACTTTCGGGGGTATTTACGAGCAGTACTTC,CASSTFGGIYEQYF
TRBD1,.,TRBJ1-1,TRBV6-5,TGTGCCAGCAGACCGACAGGGCCAAACATTGAAGCTTTCTTT,CASRPTGPNIEAFF
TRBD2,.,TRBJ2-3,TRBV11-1,TGTACCAGCAGCAAGGGACTAGCGGTAAGCACAGATACACAGTATTTT,CTSSKGLAVSTDTQYF
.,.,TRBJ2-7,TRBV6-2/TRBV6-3,TGTGCCAGCATCCGAAACCTTACAGGGACCAACGATCAGTACTTC,CASIRNLTGTNDQYF
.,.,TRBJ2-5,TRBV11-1,TGTGTCAGTAGCCCACCCCCGGAGGTCAGGAAGGACTTCCAAGAGACCCAGTACTTC,CVSSPPPEVRKDFQETQYF
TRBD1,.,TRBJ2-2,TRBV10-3,TGTGCTATCAGTGAGTCTACAGGGGGCACCGGGGGGCTGTTTTTT,CAISESTGGTGGLFF
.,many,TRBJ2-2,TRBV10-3,TGTGCCATCAGTGCGGGCGGGGAGCTGTTTTTT,CAISAGGELFF
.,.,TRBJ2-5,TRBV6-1,TGTGCCAGCAGCAGACAAGGGGATGAGACCCAGTACTTC,CASSRQGDETQYF
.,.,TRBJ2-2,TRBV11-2,TGTGCCAGCATCACAAACGCCGGGGAGCTGTTTTTC,CASITNAGELFF
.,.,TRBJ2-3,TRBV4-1,TGCGCCAGCAGCCCCAGGGAAGGCAATCAGCCCCAGTATTTT,CASSPREGNQPQYF
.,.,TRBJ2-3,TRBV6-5,TGTGCCAGCAGTTATGATGAGGGAGGGGGAGATACGCAGTGTTTT,CASSYDEGGGDTQCF
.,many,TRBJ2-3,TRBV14,TGTGCCAGCAGCCAAGACATATACGGCCTCGGGGGCACAGATACGCAGTATTTT,CASSQDIYGLGGTDTQYF
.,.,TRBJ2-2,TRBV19,TGTGCCAGTAGTATAACTAACGCGCAACCGGCCGGGGAGCTGTTTTTT,CASSITNAQPAGELFF
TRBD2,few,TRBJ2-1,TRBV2,TGTGCCAGCAGCGCAGCCGGACTAGCCGTGGAGCAGTTCTTC,CASSAAGLAVEQFF
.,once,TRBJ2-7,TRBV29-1,TGCAGCATCGGAAGGTCAACCACCTCCTACGAGCAGTACTTC,CSIGRSTTSYEQYF
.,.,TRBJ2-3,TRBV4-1,TGCGCCAGCAGCCATGCCAAAATGTATGGGGCAGATGTGCAGTATTTT,CASSHAKMYGADVQYF
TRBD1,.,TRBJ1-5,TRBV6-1,TGTGCCAGCAGTGTCGTCGCAGGGGGGGATAATCGGCCCCATCATTTT,CASSVVAGGDNRPHHF
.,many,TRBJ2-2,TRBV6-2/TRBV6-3,TGTGCCAGCAGTTACAACCCGGCGGATACGAACACCGGGGAGCTGTTTTTT,CASSYNPADTNTGELFF
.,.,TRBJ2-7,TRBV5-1,TGCACCAGCAGCTTGACAAGTGAGAGCTCCTACGAGCAGTACTTC,CTSSLTSESSYEQYF